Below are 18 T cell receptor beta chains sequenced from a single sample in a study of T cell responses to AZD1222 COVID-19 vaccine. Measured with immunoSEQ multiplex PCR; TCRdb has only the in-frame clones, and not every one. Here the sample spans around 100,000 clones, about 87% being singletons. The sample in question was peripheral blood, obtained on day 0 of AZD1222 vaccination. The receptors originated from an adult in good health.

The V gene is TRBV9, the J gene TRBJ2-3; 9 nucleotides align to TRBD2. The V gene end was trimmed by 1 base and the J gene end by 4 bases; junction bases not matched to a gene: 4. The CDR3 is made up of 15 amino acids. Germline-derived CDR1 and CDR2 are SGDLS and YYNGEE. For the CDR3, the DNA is TGTGCCAGCAGCGTACTAGCGGGAATTTCAGATACGCAGTATTTT. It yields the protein CASSVLAGISDTQYF.

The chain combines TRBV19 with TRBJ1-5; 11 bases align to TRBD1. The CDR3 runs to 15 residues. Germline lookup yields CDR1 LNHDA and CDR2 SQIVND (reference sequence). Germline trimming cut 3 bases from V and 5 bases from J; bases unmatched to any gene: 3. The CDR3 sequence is CASSIGTGGYQPQHF. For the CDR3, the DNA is TGTGCCAGTAGTATCGGGACAGGGGGATATCAGCCCCAGCATTTT.

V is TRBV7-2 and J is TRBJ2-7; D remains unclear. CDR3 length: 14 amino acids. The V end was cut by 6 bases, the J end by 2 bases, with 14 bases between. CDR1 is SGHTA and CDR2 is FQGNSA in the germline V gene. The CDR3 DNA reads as TGTGCCAGCAGAACCCCCGGACCGACCTACGAGCAGTACTTC. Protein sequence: CASRTPGPTYEQYF.

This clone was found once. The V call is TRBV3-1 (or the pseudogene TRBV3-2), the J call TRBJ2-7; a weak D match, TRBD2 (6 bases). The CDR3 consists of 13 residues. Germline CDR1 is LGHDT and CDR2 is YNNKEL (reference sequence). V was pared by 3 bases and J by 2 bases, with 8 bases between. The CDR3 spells CASSQEGTYEQYF. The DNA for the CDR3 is TGTGCCAGCAGCCAGGAGGGTACCTACGAGCAGTACTTC.

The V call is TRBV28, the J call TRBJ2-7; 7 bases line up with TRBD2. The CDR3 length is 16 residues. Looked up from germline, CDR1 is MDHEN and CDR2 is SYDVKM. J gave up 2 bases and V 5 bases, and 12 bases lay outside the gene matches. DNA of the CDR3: TGTGCCAGCAGTCAAGCATGGGGGGGACTTGCCTACGAGCAGTACTTC. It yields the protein CASSQAWGGLAYEQYF.

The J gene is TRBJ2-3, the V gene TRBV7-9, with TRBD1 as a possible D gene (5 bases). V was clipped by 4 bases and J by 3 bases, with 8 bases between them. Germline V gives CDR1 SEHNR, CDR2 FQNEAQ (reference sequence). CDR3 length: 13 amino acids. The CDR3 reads CASSSRGTDTQYF. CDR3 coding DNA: TGTGCCAGCAGCTCAAGGGGTACAGATACGCAGTATTTT.

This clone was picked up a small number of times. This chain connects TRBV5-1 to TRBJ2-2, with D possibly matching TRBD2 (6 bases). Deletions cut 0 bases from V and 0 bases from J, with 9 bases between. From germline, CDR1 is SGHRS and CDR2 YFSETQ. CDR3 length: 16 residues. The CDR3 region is CASSLASATNTGELFF. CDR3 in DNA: TGCGCCAGCAGCTTGGCTAGCGCTACGAACACCGGGGAGCTGTTTTTT. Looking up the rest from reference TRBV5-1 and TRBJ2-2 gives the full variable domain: KAGVTQTPRYLIKTRGQQVTLSCSPISGHRSVSWYQQTPGQGLQFLFEYFSETQRNKGNFPGRFSGRQFSNSRSEMNVSTLELGDSALYLCASSLASATNTGELFFGEGSRLTVL.

The CDR3 nucleotides are TGTGCCAGCAGTTTGAACCGGGCTATGGCCCAGCATTTT. Translating it yields CASSLNRAMAQHF. The J gene is TRBJ1-5, the V gene TRBV12-3 or TRBV12-4; no clear D gene. The CDR3 is made up of 13 amino acids. Trimming removed 3 bases from V and 11 bases from J, with 14 bases in between.

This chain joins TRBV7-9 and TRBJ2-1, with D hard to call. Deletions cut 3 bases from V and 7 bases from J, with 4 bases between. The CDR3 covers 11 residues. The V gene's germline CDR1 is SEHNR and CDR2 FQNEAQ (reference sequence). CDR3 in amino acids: CASSLGNEQFF. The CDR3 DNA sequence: TGTGCCAGCAGCTTGGGGAATGAGCAGTTCTTC.

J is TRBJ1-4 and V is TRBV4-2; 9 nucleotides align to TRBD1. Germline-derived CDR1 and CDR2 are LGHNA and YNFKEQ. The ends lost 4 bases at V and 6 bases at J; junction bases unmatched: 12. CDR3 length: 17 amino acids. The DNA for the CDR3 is TGTGCCAGCAGCCCCCAAACCGGGACAGGGCTAGATGAAAAACTGTTTTTT. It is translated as CASSPQTGTGLDEKLFF.

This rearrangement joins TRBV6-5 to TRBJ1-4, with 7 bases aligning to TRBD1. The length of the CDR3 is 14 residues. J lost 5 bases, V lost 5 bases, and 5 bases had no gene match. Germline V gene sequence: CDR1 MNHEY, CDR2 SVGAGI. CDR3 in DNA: TGTGCCAGCAGTAGGTGGACAGGAAATGAAAAACTGTTTTTT. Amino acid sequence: CASSRWTGNEKLFF.

The chain's CDR3 is CASSRESSYNSPLHF. CDR3 DNA: TGTGCCAGCAGCCGCGAAAGCTCCTATAATTCACCCCTCCACTTT. The rearrangement uses TRBV7-3 and TRBJ1-6, with D hard to call. The CDR3 extends over 15 amino acids. Trimming pared 5 bases from V and 0 bases from J, leaving 8 bases between. CDR1 and CDR2 from the germline V gene are SGHTA and FQGTGA.

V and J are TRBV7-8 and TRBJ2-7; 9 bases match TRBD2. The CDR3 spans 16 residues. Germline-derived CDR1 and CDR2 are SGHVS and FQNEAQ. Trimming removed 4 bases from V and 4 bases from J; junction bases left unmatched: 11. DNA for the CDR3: TGTGCCAGCAGCTCCTCTAGCGGGACTAGCCCATACGAGCAGTACTTC. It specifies CASSSSSGTSPYEQYF.

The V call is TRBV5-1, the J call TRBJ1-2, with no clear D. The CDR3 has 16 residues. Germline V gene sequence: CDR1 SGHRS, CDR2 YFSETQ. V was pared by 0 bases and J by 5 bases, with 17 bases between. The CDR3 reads CASSLEEAKPGYGYTF. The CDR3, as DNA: TGCGCCAGCAGCTTGGAGGAGGCCAAACCTGGGTATGGCTACACCTTC.

The CDR3 bases are TGCAGCGTTGGGCACCGCTACATGAACACTGAAGCTTTCTTT. It specifies CSVGHRYMNTEAFF. This sequence joins TRBV29-1 and TRBJ1-1; the D is unclear. Germline-derived CDR1 and CDR2 are SQVTM and ANQGSEA. The V and J ends lost 4 bases and 0 bases respectively, with 12 bases between them. This CDR3 spans 14 amino acids.

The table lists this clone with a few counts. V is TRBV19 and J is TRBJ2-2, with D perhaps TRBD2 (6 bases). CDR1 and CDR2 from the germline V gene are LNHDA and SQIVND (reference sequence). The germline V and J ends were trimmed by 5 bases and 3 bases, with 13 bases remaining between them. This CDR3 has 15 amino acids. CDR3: CASSAGEVDTGELFF. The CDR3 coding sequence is TGTGCCAGTAGTGCTGGGGAGGTAGACACCGGGGAGCTGTTTTTT.

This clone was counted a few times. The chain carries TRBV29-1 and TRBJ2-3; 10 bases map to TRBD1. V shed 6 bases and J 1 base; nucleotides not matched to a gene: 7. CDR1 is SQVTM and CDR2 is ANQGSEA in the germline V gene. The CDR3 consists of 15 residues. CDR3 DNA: TGCAGCGTCCGACAGGGGGCAAGGGGCACAGATACGCAGTATTTT. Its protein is CSVRQGARGTDTQYF.

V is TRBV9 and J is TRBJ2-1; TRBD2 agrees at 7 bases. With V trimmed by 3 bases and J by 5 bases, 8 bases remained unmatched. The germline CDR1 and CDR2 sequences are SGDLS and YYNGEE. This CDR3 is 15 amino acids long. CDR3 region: CASSGRDYYDNEQFF. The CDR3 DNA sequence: TGTGCCAGCAGCGGCCGGGACTATTACGACAATGAGCAGTTCTTC.